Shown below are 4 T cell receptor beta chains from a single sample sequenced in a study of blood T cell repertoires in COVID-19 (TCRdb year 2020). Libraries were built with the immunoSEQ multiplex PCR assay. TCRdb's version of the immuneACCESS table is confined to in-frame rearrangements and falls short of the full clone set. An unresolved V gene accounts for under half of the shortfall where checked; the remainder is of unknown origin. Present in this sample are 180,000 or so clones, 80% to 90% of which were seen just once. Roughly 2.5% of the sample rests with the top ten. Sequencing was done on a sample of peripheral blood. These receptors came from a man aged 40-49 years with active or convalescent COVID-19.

The CDR3 DNA reads TGTGCCAGCAGTGTAAACCCCGGGACAGGGTTTGAAAAACTGTTTTTT. Translated, it gives CASSVNPGTGFEKLFF. This rearrangement joins TRBV6-1 to TRBJ1-4; 9 bases are a match to TRBD1. The V gene end was trimmed by 4 bases and the J gene end by 7 bases; junction bases not matched to a gene: 10. This CDR3 has 16 residues. Germline lookup yields CDR1 MNHNS and CDR2 SASEGT.

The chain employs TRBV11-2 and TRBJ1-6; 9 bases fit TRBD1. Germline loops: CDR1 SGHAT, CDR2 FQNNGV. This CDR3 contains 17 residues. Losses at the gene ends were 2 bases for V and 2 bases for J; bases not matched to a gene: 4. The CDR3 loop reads CASSLWGQGPYNSPLHF. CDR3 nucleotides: TGTGCCAGCAGCTTATGGGGACAGGGCCCCTATAATTCACCCCTCCACTTT. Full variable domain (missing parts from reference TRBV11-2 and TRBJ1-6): EAGVAQSPRYKIIEKRQSVAFWCNPISGHATLYWYQQILGQGPKLLIQFQNNGVVDDSQLPKDRFSAERLKGVDSTLKIQPAKLEDSAVYLCASSLWGQGPYNSPLHFGNGTRLTVT.

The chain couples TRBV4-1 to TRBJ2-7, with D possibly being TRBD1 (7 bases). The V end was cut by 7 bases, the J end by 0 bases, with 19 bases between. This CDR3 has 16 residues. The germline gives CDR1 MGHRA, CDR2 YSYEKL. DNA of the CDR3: TGCGCCAGCAAGGGACAGATAGGAGGGGACTCCTACGAGCAGTACTTC. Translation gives CASKGQIGGDSYEQYF.

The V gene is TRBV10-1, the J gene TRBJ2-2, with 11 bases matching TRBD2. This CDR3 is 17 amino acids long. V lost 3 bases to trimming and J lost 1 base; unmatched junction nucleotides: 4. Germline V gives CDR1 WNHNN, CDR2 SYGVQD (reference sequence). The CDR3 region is CASSDILAGVNTGELFF. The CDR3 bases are TGCGCCAGCAGTGATATACTAGCGGGGGTGAACACCGGGGAGCTGTTTTTT.